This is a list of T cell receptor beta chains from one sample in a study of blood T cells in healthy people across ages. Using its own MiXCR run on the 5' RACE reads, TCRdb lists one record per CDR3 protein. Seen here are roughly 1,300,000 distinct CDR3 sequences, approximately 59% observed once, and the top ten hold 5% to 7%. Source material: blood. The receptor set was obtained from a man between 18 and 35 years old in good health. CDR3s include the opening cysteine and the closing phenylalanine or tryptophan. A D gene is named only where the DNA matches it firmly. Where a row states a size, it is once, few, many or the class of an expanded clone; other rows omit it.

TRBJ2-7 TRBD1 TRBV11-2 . CASSFGTATYEQYF TGTGCCAGCAGCTTTGGGACAGCCACCTACGAGCAGTACTTC
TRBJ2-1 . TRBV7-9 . CASSFFGGSYNEQFF TGTGCCAGCAGCTTTTTCGGTGGGTCCTACAATGAGCAGTTCTTC
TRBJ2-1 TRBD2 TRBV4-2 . CASSQVKGTSNNEQFF TGTGCCAGCAGCCAAGTGAAAGGGACTAGCAACAATGAGCAGTTCTTC
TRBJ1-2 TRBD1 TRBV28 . CASSWDRGSPHGYTF TGTGCCAGCAGTTGGGACAGGGGCTCTCCTCATGGCTACACCTTC
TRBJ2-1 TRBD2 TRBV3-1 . CAISREGNEQFF TGTGCCATTTCGAGGGAGGGGAATGAGCAGTTCTTC
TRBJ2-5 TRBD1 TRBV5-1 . CASSYLQGPEGNTQYF TGCGCCAGCAGCTACCTACAGGGGCCTGAGGGCAACACCCAGTACTTC
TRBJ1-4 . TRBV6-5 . CASGYSIGRAREKLFF TGTGCCAGCGGTTACTCCATAGGACGGGCGCGTGAAAAACTGTTTTTT
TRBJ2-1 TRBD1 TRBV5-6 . CASSLGPGQFVQRSSYNEQFF TGTGCCAGCAGCTTAGGACCGGGACAGTTTGTTCAAAGGAGCTCCTACAATGAGCAGTTCTTC
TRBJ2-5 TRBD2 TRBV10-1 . CASSPGTSGSIQETQYF TGCGCCAGCAGCCCCGGGACTAGCGGGAGTATCCAAGAGACCCAGTACTTC
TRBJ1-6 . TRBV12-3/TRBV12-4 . CASSVHGPNSPLHF TGTGCCAGCAGTGTTCACGGGCCTAATTCACCCCTCCACTTT
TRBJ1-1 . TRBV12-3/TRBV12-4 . CASSPRQYTEAFF TGTGCCAGCAGTCCAAGACAATACACTGAAGCTTTCTTT
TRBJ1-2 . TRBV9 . CASSVGVGGSGYTF TGTGCCAGCAGCGTAGGTGTTGGGGGGTCTGGCTACACCTTC
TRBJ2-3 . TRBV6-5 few CASSYGEGPDTQYF TGTGCCAGCAGTTACGGTGAGGGACCAGATACGCAGTATTTT
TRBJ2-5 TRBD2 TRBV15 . CATSRESSGETQYF TGTGCCACCAGCAGAGAGAGTAGCGGGGAGACCCAGTACTTC
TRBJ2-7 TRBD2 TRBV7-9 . CASSMSSGGYSYEQYF TGTGCCAGCAGCATGTCTAGCGGGGGTTATTCCTACGAGCAGTACTTC
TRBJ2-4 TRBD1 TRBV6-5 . CASRTGSTNIQYF TGTGCCAGCAGGACAGGGAGTACAAACATTCAGTACTTC
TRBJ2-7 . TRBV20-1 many CSARDTLGGDEQYF TGCAGTGCTAGAGATACACTAGGGGGGGACGAGCAGTACTTC
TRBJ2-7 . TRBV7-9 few CASSSKGEQYF TGTGCCAGCAGCTCGAAGGGCGAGCAGTACTTC
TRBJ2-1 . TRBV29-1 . CSVEDMGVGADNEQFF TGCAGCGTTGAAGATATGGGGGTTGGTGCGGACAATGAGCAGTTCTTC
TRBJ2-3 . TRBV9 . CASSVGMGGADTQYF TGTGCCAGCAGCGTAGGAATGGGGGGGGCCGATACGCAGTATTTT
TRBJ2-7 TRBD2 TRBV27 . CASSSLAGGHYSYEQYF TGTGCCAGCAGTTCCCTAGCGGGAGGCCACTACTCCTACGAGCAGTACTTC
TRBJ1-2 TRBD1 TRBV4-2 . CASTEDRGYGYTF TGTGCCAGCACCGAAGACAGGGGCTATGGCTACACCTTC
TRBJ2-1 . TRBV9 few CASSVELVSSYNEQFF TGTGCCAGCAGCGTAGAGTTGGTAAGCTCCTACAATGAGCAGTTCTTC
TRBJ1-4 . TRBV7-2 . CASSLVGGGTNEKLFF TGCGCCAGCAGCTTAGTGGGGGGTGGCACTAATGAAAAACTGTTTTTT
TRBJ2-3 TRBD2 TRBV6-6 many CASSYSSEGGGGTQYF TGTGCCAGCAGTTACTCGAGCGAGGGTGGGGGGGGTACGCAGTATTTT
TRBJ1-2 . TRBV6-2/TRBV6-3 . CASSWRQSNYGYTF TGTGCCAGCAGTTGGAGGCAGAGTAACTATGGCTACACCTTC
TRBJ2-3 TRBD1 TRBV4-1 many CASSQASGGFTDTQYF TGCGCCAGCAGCCAAGCATCAGGGGGTTTCACAGATACGCAGTATTTT
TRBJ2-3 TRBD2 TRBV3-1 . CASSPNFPGVAGGRTDTQYF TGTGCCAGCAGCCCAAACTTTCCCGGAGTAGCGGGAGGTAGGACAGATACGCAGTATTTT
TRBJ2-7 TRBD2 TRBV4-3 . CASSQEPLAGGAYEQYF TGCGCCAGCAGCCAAGAACCACTAGCGGGGGGAGCCTACGAGCAGTACTTC
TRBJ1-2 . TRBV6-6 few CASSANLDYGYTF TGTGCCAGCAGTGCCAACTTGGACTATGGCTACACCTTC
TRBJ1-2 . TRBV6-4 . CASSEKWQGRNGYTF TGTGCCAGCAGTGAAAAGTGGCAGGGGAGGAATGGCTACACCTTC
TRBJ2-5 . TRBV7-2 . CASCRLGDQGTQYF TGTGCCAGCTGCCGCCTGGGGGATCAAGGGACCCAGTACTTC
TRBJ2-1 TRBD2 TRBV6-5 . CASSYSPSGAYNEQFF TGTGCCAGCAGTTACTCGCCTAGCGGGGCCTACAATGAGCAGTTCTTC
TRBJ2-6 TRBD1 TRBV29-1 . CSVPVGLGDSSGANVLTF TGCAGCGTTCCCGTGGGATTAGGGGACAGCTCTGGGGCCAACGTCCTGACTTTC
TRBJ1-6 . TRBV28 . CASSSANRSGYNSPLHF TGTGCCAGCAGTTCGGCCAACAGGAGTGGATATAATTCACCCCTCCACTTT
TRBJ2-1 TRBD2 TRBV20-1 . CSASFNLLAGDHNEQFF TGCAGTGCTAGCTTCAACTTGCTAGCGGGGGACCACAATGAGCAGTTCTTC
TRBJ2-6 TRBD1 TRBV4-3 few CASSQDRQSSGANVLTF TGCGCCAGCAGCCAGGACAGGCAAAGCTCTGGGGCCAACGTCCTGACTTTC
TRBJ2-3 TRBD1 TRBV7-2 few CASSLDRYRGYTDTQYF TGTGCCAGCAGCTTGGACCGATACAGGGGATACACAGATACGCAGTATTTT
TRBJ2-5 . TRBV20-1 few CSARDPISGETQYF TGCAGTGCTAGAGATCCCATTAGCGGTGAGACCCAGTACTTC
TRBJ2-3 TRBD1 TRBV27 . CASSLSGQGGDTQYF TGTGCCAGCAGTTTATCGGGACAGGGGGGAGATACGCAGTATTTT
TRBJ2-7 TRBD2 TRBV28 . CASSKSGGAVYEQYF TGTGCCAGCAGTAAAAGCGGGGGGGCGGTGTACGAGCAGTACTTC
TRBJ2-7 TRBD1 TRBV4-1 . CASSQDARGSSYEQYF TGCGCCAGCAGCCAAGACGCCAGGGGGAGCTCCTACGAGCAGTACTTC
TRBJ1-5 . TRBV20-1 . CSASSYNQPQHF TGCAGTGCTTCATCCTACAATCAGCCCCAGCATTTT
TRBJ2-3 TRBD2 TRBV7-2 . CASSLDGLAGPTDTQYF TGTGCCAGCAGCTTAGATGGACTAGCGGGTCCCACAGATACGCAGTATTTT
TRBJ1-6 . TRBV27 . CASSSGLIPLHF TGTGCCAGCAGTTCCGGACTTATTCCTCTCCACTTT
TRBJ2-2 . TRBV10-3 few CAIGELNTGELFF TGTGCCATCGGGGAGTTGAACACCGGGGAGCTGTTTTTT
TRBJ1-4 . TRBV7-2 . CASSPRARNEKLFF TGTGCCAGCAGCCCCCGGGCCAGAAATGAAAAACTGTTTTTT
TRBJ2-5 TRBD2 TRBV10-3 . CAISEASGNGETQYF TGTGCCATCAGTGAGGCTAGCGGGAATGGGGAGACCCAGTACTTC
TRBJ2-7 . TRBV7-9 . CASSLERDGLSYEQYF TGTGCCAGCAGCTTGGAGAGGGACGGCTTGTCCTACGAGCAGTACTTC
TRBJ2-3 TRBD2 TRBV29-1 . CSVAPSLGGSTDTQYF TGCAGCGTTGCCCCCTCCTTGGGAGGGAGCACAGATACGCAGTATTTT
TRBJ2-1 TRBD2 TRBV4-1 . CASSQPRTRYNEQFF TGCGCCAGCAGCCAACCACGGACTAGATACAATGAGCAGTTCTTC
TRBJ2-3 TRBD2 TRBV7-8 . CASSLPPTSGRGTDTQYF TGTGCCAGCAGCTTACCTCCGACTAGCGGGAGGGGCACAGATACGCAGTATTTT
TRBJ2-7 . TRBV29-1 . CSVPQGGAYEQYF TGCAGCGTACCCCAGGGTGGTGCGTACGAGCAGTACTTC
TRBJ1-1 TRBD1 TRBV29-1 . CSVRPQGWVTEAFF TGCAGCGTTCGGCCACAGGGGTGGGTCACTGAAGCTTTCTTT
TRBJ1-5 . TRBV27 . CASRTGVTDNQPQHF TGTGCCAGCCGAACGGGGGTTACGGATAATCAGCCCCAGCATTTT